This T cell receptor beta chain was recorded in a study of cytomegalovirus exposure and HLA in healthy donors. Study-wide results and caveats: Earlier results showed most TCR beta V segments being productive about 87% or about 30% of the time. The likely origin of a cluster of highly shared sequence variants was a sequencing artifact. Apart from CMV serostatus, no immune exposure information was available.

There were likely unrecorded immune exposures, though donors were nominally healthy when sampled. Concerning this clone: Its target is unknown.

The CDR3 has 13 amino acids. Germline trimming cut 1 base from V and 2 bases from J; bases unmatched to any gene: 1. The V gene's germline CDR1 is SQVTM and CDR2 ANQGSEA. PCR employed 60 Vbeta and 13 Jbeta primers. The data were produced by immunoSEQ multiplex PCR, yet TCRdb's version contains in-frame clones alone and is incomplete. The sample has about 98,000 clones, roughly two thirds seen once; the top ten hold 2% to 2.5%. This chain links TRBV29-1 with TRBJ2-7, with 8 bases fitting TRBD1. Sequenced material: PBMCs. This receptor was taken from a man between 45 and 60 years old in good health and CMV-seronegative. CDR3 in amino acids: CSVEGDRTYEQYF. As DNA, the CDR3 is TGCAGCGTTGAAGGGGACAGGACCTACGAGCAGTACTTC.